This T cell receptor (beta chain) comes out of a study of Ad26.COV2.S vaccination and SARS-CoV-2 variants. Described treatment: approximately 18 received Ad26.COV2.S at low or high dose, single or two shots; five or six received placebo; per-sample allocation not given. Sampling took place 63 days after the first vaccine or placebo injection. Unmatched junction bases numbered 6, after V lost 6 bases and J lost 4 bases. The CDR3 sequence is 15 residues long. CDR1 SNHLY and CDR2 FYNNEI come from the germline V gene. Some clones are missing from TCRdb's copy, which holds only in-frame ones; the method was immunoSEQ multiplex PCR. The sample lists some 340,000 clones; around four fifths were seen once.

Specimen: peripheral blood, collected in a trial of Ad26.COV2.S vaccine versus placebo. The sequence was obtained from a person aged 18 to 65 who received the Ad26.COV2.S COVID-19 vaccine or a placebo. V gene TRBV2 combines with J gene TRBJ1-6, with 7 bases matching TRBD1. This CDR3 is CASSATGQYNSPLHF. In DNA form, the CDR3 reads TGTGCCAGCAGCGCCACGGGACAGTATAATTCACCCCTCCACTTT.